What follows is one T cell receptor (beta chain) and its context. This clonotype was counted at least ten times. Which antigen it targets is not known. No quality values exist for individual bases; no much larger clone is one base distant. The sample's time point, from its label and the paper: blood at routine non-recurrence follow-up after resection. Whole RNA extracted from tumor and nontumor lung tissue, or from cryopreserved PBMC samples, was used for TCR sequencing without cell sorting. Only patients with enough RNA available from two or more tumor regions were chosen for TCR sequencing. The entry originates in a study of spatial heterogeneity in lung cancer (dated by TCRdb to the late 2010s). In terms of the full investigation: Donors were around 69 patients with early-stage, untreated non-small cell lung cancer from the lung TRACERx cohort. Follow-up PBMC samples were sequenced whenever available, and the median time to follow-up was about 23 months after resection. Beta-chain transcripts were consistently detected in greater numbers than alpha-chain transcripts, which likely reflects a higher abundance of beta-chain transcripts. In the raw uncorrected reads, each unique combination of TCR and UMI appeared on average more than ten times. In non-small cell lung cancer, the study quantitatively compared TCR alpha and beta repertoires across several tumor regions, matched nontumor lung, and blood. The study linked features of the TCR repertoire to counts of nonsynonymous mutations, which were determined by whole-exome sequencing of tumor tissue. Both alpha and beta chains were TCR-sequenced in 210 or so tumor regions, approximately 68 matched nontumor lung samples and around 50 PBMC samples obtained at surgery. What the study reported, not specific to this receptor: Ubiquitous expanded tumor TCRs showed up in blood more often at tumor resection than at routine follow-up. Confirming at a functional level the hypothesis that regional TCRs recognize regional mutations was considered to require additional single-cell paired TCR alpha and beta sequencing. Only roughly 14 patients were included in comparisons of baseline and follow-up blood repertoires.

The library was prepared using 5' RACE. The instrument given in TCRdb is NextSeq 500. To allow correction of PCR and sequencing errors, the TCR library protocol tagged every TCR cDNA molecule with a unique molecular identifier. The authors processed their data as follows. TCR identification, UMI-based error correction and CDR3 extraction were all carried out with Decombinator tools. TCRs above a frequency of 2 per 1,000, corresponding to the top 1% of the tumor frequency distribution, were defined as expanded. Each repertoire was subsampled 100 times to 5,000 TCRs, after which Renyi diversity was computed with the R vegan package. CDR3 similarity networks were built from amino acid triplet string-kernel similarity, connecting CDR3s with pairwise similarity above 0.82. Using fastp at Q25 and MiXCR, TCRdb reprocessed the public reads and kept productive beta chains. Each CDR3 protein appears once, grouped with its most common genes and DNA. Here the V and J calls rest on TCRdb's processing, not on the authors' analysis. The sample table lists over 70,000 distinct CDR3 sequences, 8% to 9.5% of them with a count of one. The ten largest account for approximately 2% of the sample.

The TCR originated in a female donor with early-stage non-small cell lung cancer. Sequencing used PBMCs, obtained at follow-up.

The bases are TGTGCCAGCAGCTTATCCGGCGGAGGAGGTTCCTACGAGCAGTACTTC. Its translation reads: CASSLSGGGGSYEQYF. The receptor chain draws on TRBV7-2 and TRBJ2-7; D gene: possibly TRBD2, on 5 matching bases. Trimming at the junction amounts to 2 bases on V and 1 base on J, and the germline ends lie 15 bases apart. Per the germline V gene, SGHTA is the CDR1 and FQGNSA is the CDR2. Its CDR3 holds 16 amino acids, cysteine through phenylalanine. Just CDR3 DNA is preserved here, 48 bases in frame from base 1.